The rows below give T cell receptor beta chains drawn from one sample of a study of graft-versus-host responses after intestinal transplantation. This table comes from immunoSEQ multiplex PCR, and its TCRdb copy is limited to in-frame clones, with some not included. The sample has some 81,000 clones; roughly nine tenths are singletons. Their recognized antigens are unknown. Sequences were derived from unstimulated CD4+ T cells sorted from spleen or lymph node cells, sampled before intestinal transplant. The receptors originated from a human donor who received an intestinal transplant. Each CDR3 is given with its conserved first and last residue. The order of the fields is V gene, D gene, J gene, clone size, CDR3 DNA, CDR3 protein. A D gene is named only where the DNA matches it firmly. Not all rows give a size; the values are once, few, many and, for expanded clones, a class.

>TRBV4-1|TRBD1|TRBJ1-1|medium-sized
TGCGCCAGCAGCAGACAGGGGAACACTGAAGCTTTCTTT
CASSRQGNTEAFF
>TRBV2|NA|TRBJ1-5|NA
TGTGCCAGCAGTACCGACCTGGGGGGGAGAGAGCCCCAGCATTTT
CASSTDLGGREPQHF
>TRBV9|TRBD2|TRBJ2-2|NA
TGTGCCAGCAGCGACTCCTATGGCGGGGGCACCGGGGAGCTGTTTTTT
CASSDSYGGGTGELFF
>TRBV30|NA|TRBJ2-3|NA
TGTGCCTGGAGTGGAGGGGATACGCAGTATTTT
CAWSGGDTQYF
>TRBV5-1|NA|TRBJ2-7|NA
TGCGCCAGCAGCTTGGGGAGGGTAGACGAGCAGTACTTC
CASSLGRVDEQYF
>TRBV2|TRBD2|TRBJ2-1|once
TGTGCCAGCAGCGATCCAATTAGCGGGAGTTTATACAATGAGCAGTTCTTC
CASSDPISGSLYNEQFF
>TRBV9|TRBD1|TRBJ2-5|NA
TGTGCCAGCAGCCCCCGTAAGGGGGGTTCCGGGACAGGGACCCTAAGCAATTCGGAGACCCAGTACTTC
CASSPRKGGSGTGTLSNSETQYF
>TRBV2|NA|TRBJ2-7|NA
TGTGCCACCTCTCTCAGGGGACCTGCCTACGAGCAGTACTTC
CATSLRGPAYEQYF
>TRBV28|NA|TRBJ1-1|NA
TGTGCCAGCTACGTTCCGGGGAGGGACACTGAAGCTTTCTTT
CASYVPGRDTEAFF
>TRBV11-2|TRBD1|TRBJ2-3|once
TGTGCCAGCAGCCAACCGGACAGGTTGACAGATACGCAGTATTTT
CASSQPDRLTDTQYF
>TRBV19|NA|TRBJ1-1|NA
TGTGCCAGTAGTAACAGAAGGAACACTGAAGCTTTCTTT
CASSNRRNTEAFF
>TRBV30|NA|TRBJ2-5|NA
TGTGCCTGGAGCTTACTCGTTGAGACCCAGTACTTC
CAWSLLVETQYF
>TRBV5-1|NA|TRBJ2-5|NA
TGCGCCAGCAGCTTTACTAGCACGGTGCAAGAGACCCAGTACTTC
CASSFTSTVQETQYF
>TRBV5-1|NA|TRBJ2-1|NA
TGCGCCAGCAGCTCCGGGGAGTCATACAATGAGCAGTTCTTC
CASSSGESYNEQFF
>TRBV9|TRBD1|TRBJ2-1|NA
TGTGCCAGCAGCGTGGCCGGGACAGAGCCTTACAATGAGCAGTTCTTC
CASSVAGTEPYNEQFF
>TRBV6-1|TRBD1|TRBJ1-2|NA
TGTGCCAGCAGAGGACAGGGGGCAGTCTATGGCTACACCTTC
CASRGQGAVYGYTF
>TRBV6-4|TRBD1|TRBJ1-1|NA
TGTGCCAGCAGTGAACAGGGGGACACTGAAGCTTTCTTT
CASSEQGDTEAFF
>TRBV5-1|NA|TRBJ1-1|NA
TGCGCCAGCACCTTGAACAGTAACACTGAAGCTTTCTTT
CASTLNSNTEAFF
>TRBV7-8|TRBD1|TRBJ1-3|NA
TGTGCCAGCAGCCGGGAAAATCGGGGGACAGACACCATATATTTT
CASSRENRGTDTIYF
>TRBV27|NA|TRBJ1-6|NA
TGTGCCAGCAGTTTTTTAAATTCACCCCTCCACTTT
CASSFLNSPLHF
>TRBV6-5|NA|TRBJ1-1|NA
TGTGCCAGCAGTTACTTCGGGGAAGCTTTCTTT
CASSYFGEAFF
>TRBV5-1|NA|TRBJ1-3|NA
TGCGCCAGCAGCTTGACGGGGAGCTCTGGAAACACCATATATTTT
CASSLTGSSGNTIYF
>TRBV5-4|NA|TRBJ1-3|NA
TGTGCCAGCAGCTTGGCCGGGGGAGGTTTCTTCTCTGGAAACACCATATATTTT
CASSLAGGGFFSGNTIYF
>TRBV5-1|TRBD2|TRBJ2-5|NA
TGCGCCAGCAGCTCTGGACTAGACCAAGAGACCCAGTACTTC
CASSSGLDQETQYF
>TRBV7-9|TRBD1|TRBJ2-7|NA
TGTGCCAGCAGCGACCGGGACAGACACGAGCAGTACTTC
CASSDRDRHEQYF
>TRBV2|TRBD1|TRBJ1-4|NA
TGTGCCAGCAGTGTGGACAGGGATGGTGTAAAACTGTTTTTT
CASSVDRDGVKLFF
>TRBV15|TRBD1|TRBJ2-7|NA
TGTGCCACCAGCAGAGATTCGAGACAGGGGGTGGGGGAGCAGTACTTC
CATSRDSRQGVGEQYF